This T cell receptor (beta chain) emerged from a study of early T cells in non-severe SARS-CoV-2 infection. Looking at the study overall: Whole-blood bulk RNA, unsorted, was sequenced, and chains were unpaired.

Study-level points and caveats: The VDJdb matching leaned toward anti-spike CD8 responses and overlooked private and CD4 specificities.

In the library, individual cDNA molecules carried attached unique molecular identifiers. TCRdb reanalysed the 5' RACE reads using MiXCR and keeps one entry per CDR3 protein. Among around 80,000 distinct CDR3 sequences listed, about 10% were seen once. This clonotype showed up just a few times. Its matching antigen is unknown. The sequence came from an adult who was a healthcare worker with PCR-confirmed SARS-CoV-2 infection or an uninfected control (not recorded which). Source: whole blood, taken at baseline.

The DNA for the CDR3 is TGTGCCATCAGTGAGGGTAGCGGGAGGCTCGAGACCCAGTACTTC. Encoded protein: CAISEGSGRLETQYF. The gene calls are TRBV10-3 and TRBJ2-5; 10 bases are a match to TRBD2. CDR3 length: 15 residues. Trimming at V came to 2 bases and at J to 5 bases, leaving 5 bases not matched to a gene. Germline CDR1 reads ENHRY; CDR2 reads SYGVKD.